Listed below are T cell receptor beta chains from one sample, sequenced in a study of human T cells and chemical hapten exposure. Via MiXCR, TCRdb re-called the RACE reads, giving one row per CDR3 protein. The sample gives under 200,000 distinct CDR3 sequences, 28% of which show up once; 2.1% is in the top ten. The sequencing here drew on whole blood, taken in connection with sensitization to the hapten diphenylcyclopropenone (DPC). These receptors were collected from a woman younger than 35 with alopecia areata. Some clones in this sample may be carry-over from other donors' samples. CDR3s include the opening cysteine and the closing phenylalanine or tryptophan. Each record gives: V gene, D gene, J gene, clone size, CDR3 protein, CDR3 DNA. The D gene is left open where the match is weak. Part of the rows lack a size; the others show once, few, many or a class for expanded clones.

TRBV24-1,.,TRBJ2-1,few,CATSDALKNEQFF,TGTGCCACCAGTGATGCCCTCAAGAATGAGCAGTTCTTC
TRBV28,.,TRBJ2-2,.,CASSLTHTGELFF,TGTGCCAGCAGTCTTACCCACACCGGGGAGCTGTTTTTT
TRBV2,.,TRBJ1-5,.,CASSAGGAGNQPQHF,TGTGCCAGCAGCGCCGGCGGGGCAGGCAATCAGCCCCAGCATTTT
TRBV29-1,.,TRBJ2-4,few,CSVEARGAGSKNIQYF,TGCAGCGTTGAAGCCCGAGGGGCAGGTAGTAAAAACATTCAGTACTTC
TRBV28,.,TRBJ1-6,.,CASYNPRTSASYNSPLHF,TGTGCCAGCTATAACCCGCGGACGTCGGCTAGTTATAATTCACCCCTCCACTTT
TRBV7-2,.,TRBJ2-7,few,CASRPGVGNEQYF,TGTGCCAGCAGACCAGGGGTTGGAAACGAGCAGTACTTC
TRBV5-1,TRBD1,TRBJ1-6,few,CASSRQTGRDSPLHF,TGCGCCAGCAGCCGACAGACAGGGAGGGATTCACCCCTCCACTTT
TRBV27,.,TRBJ2-6,.,CASQLGSGANVLTF,TGTGCCAGCCAATTAGGCTCTGGGGCCAACGTCCTGACTTTC
TRBV2,TRBD2,TRBJ2-1,.,CASSAPTSGRGNEQFF,TGTGCCAGCAGTGCCCCAACTAGCGGGAGAGGCAATGAGCAGTTCTTC
TRBV4-1,.,TRBJ2-7,.,CASSQDLGSGYYEQYF,TGCGCCAGCAGCCAAGATCTTGGGTCTGGGTACTACGAGCAGTACTTC
TRBV4-1,TRBD2,TRBJ2-3,.,CASSQDNERGMVDTQYF,TGCGCCAGCAGCCAAGATAACGAGCGGGGCATGGTAGATACGCAGTATTTT
TRBV29-1,.,TRBJ1-1,few,CSGGYGGAEVLTEAFF,TGCAGCGGGGGCTATGGGGGGGCCGAAGTACTCACTGAAGCTTTCTTT
TRBV29-1,.,TRBJ2-7,many,CSVGGNEQYF,TGCAGCGTTGGGGGAAACGAGCAGTACTTC
TRBV7-2,.,TRBJ1-6,.,CASSPQRNSPLHF,TGTGCCAGCAGCCCCCAGCGCAATTCACCCCTCCACTTT
TRBV6-2/TRBV6-3,TRBD1,TRBJ1-1,many,CASSLGQGRMNTEAFF,TGTGCCAGCAGTTTAGGACAGGGGAGAATGAACACTGAAGCTTTCTTT
TRBV6-2/TRBV6-3,.,TRBJ2-1,.,CASSYLSSYNEQFF,TGTGCCAGCAGTTATCTGAGCTCCTACAATGAGCAGTTCTTC
TRBV29-1,TRBD2,TRBJ2-7,many,CSVGGGPSYEQYF,TGCAGCGTTGGGGGGGGACCCTCCTACGAGCAGTACTTC
TRBV7-3,TRBD2,TRBJ2-3,.,CASSFRPSGGPTSTDTQYF,TGTGCCAGCAGCTTCCGTCCGAGCGGGGGGCCGACTAGCACAGATACGCAGTATTTT
TRBV10-3,.,TRBJ2-5,.,CAISERIGETQYF,TGTGCCATCAGTGAGAGAATAGGAGAGACCCAGTACTTC
TRBV27,TRBD2,TRBJ2-7,few,CASPPGGGAISYEQYF,TGTGCCAGCCCCCCGGGGGGGGGGGCGATTTCCTACGAGCAGTACTTC
TRBV5-1,.,TRBJ2-5,.,CASSPGTLQETQYF,TGCGCCAGCAGCCCCGGGACGCTGCAAGAGACCCAGTACTTC
TRBV7-2,.,TRBJ1-2,.,CASGSTPIYGYTF,TGTGCCAGCGGCTCGACCCCGATCTATGGCTACACCTTC
TRBV20-1,.,TRBJ2-7,.,CSAGLGFPYEQYF,TGCAGTGCTGGGTTAGGGTTCCCCTACGAGCAGTACTTC
TRBV6-5,.,TRBJ1-4,once,CASSYSRISLQLFF,TGTGCCAGCAGTTACTCGAGAATCTCCCTACAACTGTTTTTT
TRBV7-2,TRBD1,TRBJ1-4,few,CASSPGQGATNEKLFF,TGTGCCAGCAGCCCGGGACAGGGGGCAACTAATGAAAAACTGTTTTTT
TRBV4-1,TRBD1,TRBJ2-1,few,CASSQVTGGVSYNEQFF,TGCGCCAGCAGCCAAGTGACAGGGGGCGTCTCCTACAATGAGCAGTTCTTC
TRBV12-3/TRBV12-4,.,TRBJ2-1,.,CASQYSYNEQFF,TGTGCCAGCCAATACTCCTACAATGAGCAGTTCTTC
TRBV20-1,.,TRBJ2-7,few,CSALLDSLLSYEQYF,TGCAGTGCCCTGTTGGACAGCCTGCTCTCCTACGAGCAGTACTTC
TRBV29-1,.,TRBJ2-1,few,CSVDWGYNEQFF,TGCAGCGTTGATTGGGGGTACAATGAGCAGTTCTTC
TRBV4-2,.,TRBJ2-3,.,CASSQEDGHPDTQYF,TGTGCCAGCAGCCAAGAGGACGGCCACCCAGATACGCAGTATTTT
TRBV6-5,.,TRBJ1-5,few,CASSHRGQPQHF,TGTGCCAGCAGTCACCGGGGCCAGCCCCAGCATTTT
TRBV13,.,TRBJ2-6,many,CASRKTAGANVLTF,TGTGCCAGCAGAAAGACGGCTGGGGCCAACGTCCTGACTTTC
TRBV20-1,.,TRBJ2-1,.,CSAATYNEQFF,TGCAGTGCGGCTACCTACAATGAGCAGTTCTTC
TRBV20-1,TRBD2,TRBJ2-2,.,CSARGLAGHGAGELFF,TGCAGTGCTAGAGGACTAGCGGGGCATGGAGCCGGGGAGCTGTTTTTT
TRBV30,.,TRBJ2-7,.,CAWSVGAGEGEQYF,TGTGCCTGGAGTGTCGGCGCAGGGGAGGGCGAGCAGTACTTC
TRBV5-1,.,TRBJ1-1,few,CASSLAGRVNTEAFF,TGCGCCAGCAGCTTGGCCGGCAGGGTCAACACTGAAGCTTTCTTT
TRBV4-1,.,TRBJ2-5,.,CASSQESVQETQYF,TGCGCCAGCAGCCAAGAGTCGGTCCAAGAGACCCAGTACTTC
TRBV7-9,.,TRBJ2-5,.,CASSRGQETQYF,TGTGCCAGCAGCCGCGGCCAAGAGACCCAGTACTTC
TRBV5-1,.,TRBJ2-2,.,CASSLTSGDTGELFF,TGCGCCAGCAGCTTGACCTCCGGGGACACCGGGGAGCTGTTTTTT
TRBV5-1,.,TRBJ2-1,many,CASRPPSYNEQFF,TGCGCCAGCAGACCACCCTCCTACAATGAGCAGTTCTTC